Listed here are 14 T cell receptor beta chains from one sample, sequenced in a study of Ad26.COV2.S vaccination and SARS-CoV-2 variants. Sequencing was performed with immunoSEQ multiplex PCR; in TCRdb, only in-frame clones are kept and a portion is missing. The table has around 270,000 clones, roughly nine tenths seen once. Treatment noted: 15 to 20 received Ad26.COV2.S at low or high dose, single or two shots; a few received placebo; per-sample allocation not given. Day 63 after the first vaccine or placebo injection was the time point for sampling. The source material was peripheral blood, sampled in a trial of Ad26.COV2.S vaccine versus placebo. These receptors originate from a person aged 18-65 years who received the Ad26.COV2.S COVID-19 vaccine or a placebo.

This rearrangement joins TRBV27 to TRBJ1-5, with 8 bases lining up with TRBD1. This CDR3 has 15 residues. CDR1 is MNHEY and CDR2 is SMNVEV in the germline V gene (reference sequence). With V trimmed by 6 bases and J by 7 bases, 11 bases remained unmatched. Here the CDR3 reads CASSSGQGFWQPQHF. CDR3 in DNA: TGTGCCAGCAGCTCCGGACAGGGATTCTGGCAGCCCCAGCATTTT.

Only one count was recorded for this clone. The V and J genes are TRBV7-9 and TRBJ1-2, with D hard to call. Trimming took off 4 bases at V and 4 bases at J, with 13 bases between the two ends. Germline CDR1 and CDR2: SEHNR and FQNEAQ (reference sequence). This CDR3 is built from 14 residues. CDR3 bases: TGTGCCAGCAGCTCCGATGGACCGAGCTATGGCTACACCTTC. Its translation: CASSSDGPSYGYTF.

The V call is TRBV19, the J call TRBJ2-7, with D maybe TRBD2 (6 bases). The length of the CDR3 is 14 residues. V lost 3 bases and J 4 bases, leaving 13 bases between the germline ends. Germline CDR1 is LNHDA and CDR2 is SQIVND (reference sequence). The CDR3 region has the DNA TGTGCCAGTAGTATTTGGAGGGTATATTACGAGCAGTACGTC. It translates to CASSIWRVYYEQYV.

J is TRBJ1-2 and V is TRBV4-3, with D tentatively TRBD1 (5 bases). Trimming cost V 1 base and J 3 bases, with 15 bases left between them. The CDR3 spans 16 residues. CDR1 and CDR2 (germline): LGHNA, YSLEER. CDR3 in DNA: TGCGCCAGCAGCCAAGGGGCGGGGACTGAAGACTATGGCTACACCTTC. This encodes CASSQGAGTEDYGYTF.

This clone was recorded once. J is TRBJ2-7 and V is TRBV7-2, with TRBD1 matching 8 bases. V was pared by 5 bases and J by 5 bases, with 11 bases of the junction left unmatched. The CDR3 runs 15 residues. The germline V gene encodes CDR1 SGHTA and CDR2 FQGNSA. CDR3 DNA: TGTGCCAGCAGCGTATTTATTGCGACAGGGGACGAGCAGTACTTC. Protein sequence: CASSVFIATGDEQYF.

The V call is TRBV7-2, the J call TRBJ1-1, with D possibly TRBD1 on 6 matching bases. The CDR3 extends over 11 amino acids. With 5 bases removed from V and 11 bases from J, the gap between germline ends came to 12 bases. Germline assignment: CDR1 SGHTA and CDR2 FQGNSA. CDR3 loop: CASSLRGEAFF. As DNA, the CDR3 is TGTGCCAGCAGCCTCAGGGGTGAGGCTTTCTTT.

V gene TRBV7-2 combines with J gene TRBJ2-7; D is undetermined. The V gene lost 1 base and the J gene lost 5 bases, with 3 bases spanning the gap. Germline V gene lookup returns CDR1 SGHTA and CDR2 FQGNSA. CDR3 length: 11 residues. The CDR3 DNA reads as TGTGCCAGCAGCTTAGTCCACGAGCAGTACTTC. Translating gives CASSLVHEQYF.

J is TRBJ2-2 and V is TRBV18; perhaps D is TRBD1 or TRBD2 (5 bases each). Per germline, CDR1 KGHSH and CDR2 LQKENI. CDR3 length: 14 residues. Deletions cut 0 bases from V and 6 bases from J, with 8 bases between. As DNA, the CDR3 is TGTGCCAGCTCACCACCTGGGGGATCCGGGGAGCTGTTTTTT. Amino acid sequence: CASSPPGGSGELFF.

This sequence joins TRBV4-1 and TRBJ1-5; weak D call: TRBD1 (5 bases). V was cut by 0 bases and J by 3 bases, with 18 bases left in between. Germline CDR1 MGHRA, CDR2 YSYEKL. The CDR3 runs to 18 residues. CDR3 amino acids: CASSQDLFGGVSNQPQHF. DNA for the CDR3: TGCGCCAGCAGCCAAGATCTATTCGGGGGAGTTTCCAATCAGCCCCAGCATTTT.

Points on this clone: In the same sample, other DNA sequences code for this CDR3. The chain has TRBV5-1 and TRBJ2-5, with TRBD1 identical over 9 bases. The length of the CDR3 is 14 residues. Germline assignment: CDR1 SGHRS and CDR2 YFSETQ. J lost 4 bases, V lost 3 bases, and 4 bases had no gene match. The CDR3 sequence is CASSSGQGRETQYF. The CDR3 DNA is TGCGCCAGCAGCTCGGGACAGGGAAGAGAGACCCAGTACTTC.

This rearrangement joins TRBV6-5 to TRBJ1-5; D unresolved. V was shortened by 6 bases and J by 3 bases, with 9 bases between the two germline ends. Germline values: CDR1 MNHEY, CDR2 SVGAGI. CDR3 length: 13 residues. The DNA of the CDR3 is TGTGCCAGCAGCGGACGGCACAATCAGCCCCAGCATTTT. It encodes CASSGRHNQPQHF.

This clone is a singleton in its sample. The J gene is TRBJ2-5, the V gene TRBV12-3 or TRBV12-4, with TRBD2 as a possible D gene (6 bases). The CDR3 spans 13 residues. V lost 5 bases and J lost 5, with 12 bases in between. Here the CDR3 reads CASSLGGGETQYF. CDR3 DNA: TGTGCCAGCAGTCTAGGTGGGGGGGAGACCCAGTACTTC.

For this clone: Other DNA sequences in the same sample also yield this CDR3. The rearrangement uses TRBV12-3 or TRBV12-4 and TRBJ2-3; D unresolved. The CDR3 length is 11 residues. Trimming stripped 2 bases from V and 6 bases from J, with 3 bases between. This chain's CDR3 is CASSLSDTQYF. The DNA for the CDR3 is TGTGCCAGCAGTTTAAGCGATACGCAGTATTTT.

The rearrangement links TRBV18 to TRBJ2-7; a weak D match, TRBD2 (5 bases). Germline CDR1 reads KGHSH; CDR2 reads LQKENI. The ends were cut back, 1 base at V and 2 bases at J, with 12 bases in the middle. The CDR3 consists of 15 residues. Written as DNA, the CDR3 is TGTGCCAGCTCACCACGACGAGAGGGCCCCTACGAGCAGTACGTC. Its protein is CASSPRREGPYEQYV.